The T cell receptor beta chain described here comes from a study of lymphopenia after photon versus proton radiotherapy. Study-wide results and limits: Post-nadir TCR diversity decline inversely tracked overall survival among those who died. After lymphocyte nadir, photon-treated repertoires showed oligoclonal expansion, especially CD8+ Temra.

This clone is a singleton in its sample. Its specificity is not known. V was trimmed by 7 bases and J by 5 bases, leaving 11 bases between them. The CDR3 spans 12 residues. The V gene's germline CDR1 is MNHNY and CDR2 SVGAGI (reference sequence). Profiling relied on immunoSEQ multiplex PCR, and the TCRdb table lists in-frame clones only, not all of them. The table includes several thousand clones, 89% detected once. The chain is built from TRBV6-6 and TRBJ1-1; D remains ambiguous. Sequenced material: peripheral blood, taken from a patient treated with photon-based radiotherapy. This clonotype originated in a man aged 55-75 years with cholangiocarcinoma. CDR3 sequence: CASIHGVTEAFF. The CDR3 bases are TGTGCCAGCATCCACGGCGTGACTGAAGCTTTCTTT.